Following are 17 T cell receptor beta chains from one sample sequenced in a study of blood T cells in healthy people across ages. Sample-barcoded 5' priming and a J-beta primer mix drove a second PCR of about 6 to 12 cycles. TCRdb processed the 5' RACE reads anew with MiXCR; each CDR3 protein has one entry. This sample has about 1.6 million distinct CDR3 sequences; 30% to 40% occur once, and the top ten carry 11%. Sequences were obtained from blood. All receptors derive from a woman aged 25 to 45 in good health.

The chain joins TRBV10-3 to TRBJ2-3, with 15 bases fitting TRBD2. CDR3 length equals 21 residues. Germline assignment: CDR1 ENHRY and CDR2 SYGVKD. V trimming: 0 bases; J trimming: 1 base; junction bases outside the gene matches: 11. The CDR3: CAISESTGLAGGPGGTDTQYF. The DNA of the CDR3 is TGTGCCATCAGTGAGTCGACGGGACTAGCGGGAGGCCCCGGCGGCACAGATACGCAGTATTTT.

This clonotype was seen a handful of times. V usage is TRBV7-8 and J usage is TRBJ2-5, with TRBD2 matching over 8 bases. Germline assignment: CDR1 SGHVS and CDR2 FQNEAQ. CDR3 length equals 14 residues. Trimming cost V 3 bases and J 5 bases; bases outside gene matches: 5. The DNA of the CDR3 is TGTGCCAGCAGCTTCAGCGGGGGCTCGGAGACCCAGTACTTC. This gives the protein CASSFSGGSETQYF.

This clonotype was detected only once. This rearrangement joins TRBV25-1 to TRBJ2-5, with 7 bases that match TRBD2. There are 15 residues in the CDR3. J gave up 4 bases and V 4 bases, and 9 bases lay outside the gene matches. Per the germline V gene, CDR1 is MGHDK and CDR2 is SYGVNS. This chain's CDR3 is CASSATGRARETQYF. CDR3 DNA sequence: TGTGCCAGCAGTGCCACGGGGAGGGCCAGAGAGACCCAGTACTTC.

The rearrangement joins TRBV21-1 to TRBJ2-1; TRBD2 is the table's D call and was not checked against the DNA. TRBV21-1 is a pseudogene segment. This CDR3 spans 17 amino acids. The CDR3 DNA sequence: TGTGCCAGCAGCTCCTTGGGAGGGGCTTCGATTAACAATGAGCAGTTCTTC. Protein sequence: CASSSLGGASINNEQFF.

This chain connects TRBV7-9 to TRBJ1-2; 7 positions agree with TRBD1. Germline loops: CDR1 SEHNR, CDR2 FQNEAQ (reference sequence). V shed 1 base and J 3 bases; nucleotides not matched to a gene: 5. The CDR3 consists of 15 residues. The CDR3 sequence is CASSLGQGGYYGYTF. DNA of the CDR3: TGTGCCAGCAGCTTAGGACAGGGTGGCTACTATGGCTACACCTTC.

The gene calls are TRBV12-3 or TRBV12-4 and TRBJ1-2; 7 bases fit TRBD1. The trim removed 6 bases at V and 12 bases at J, leaving 16 bases unmatched. This CDR3 has 14 amino acids. CDR3 nucleotide sequence: TGTGCCAGCAGACGGGACAGAGCCGCCGGGGGCCACACCTTC. Its protein product is CASRRDRAAGGHTF.

The rearrangement links TRBV11-2 to TRBJ2-1; a possible D gene is TRBD2 (6 bases). CDR1 is SGHAT and CDR2 is FQNNGV in the germline V gene. V was pared by 3 bases and J by 8 bases, with 17 bases between. The CDR3 covers 15 residues. DNA of the CDR3: TGTGCCAGCAGCTTCGCCGGGAGTAGGTTGTATGAGCAGTTCTTC. It codes for CASSFAGSRLYEQFF. Together with reference TRBV11-2 and TRBJ2-1, the CDR3 gives the full variable domain: EAGVAQSPRYKIIEKRQSVAFWCNPISGHATLYWYQQILGQGPKLLIQFQNNGVVDDSQLPKDRFSAERLKGVDSTLKIQPAKLEDSAVYLCASSFAGSRLYEQFFGPGTRLTVL.

V usage is TRBV27 and J usage is TRBJ1-6; the D is unclear. This CDR3 comprises 14 residues. Trimming took off 6 bases at V and 4 bases at J, with 10 bases between the two ends. Germline CDR1 and CDR2: MNHEY and SMNVEV (reference sequence). The CDR3 is CASRVDGYNSPLHF. CDR3 DNA: TGTGCCAGCAGGGTCGACGGTTATAATTCACCCCTCCACTTT.

This clonotype came up many times. The chain is built from TRBV4-2 and TRBJ2-5; D is undetermined. The ends were cut back, 3 bases at V and 5 bases at J, with 10 bases in the middle. Germline-derived CDR1 and CDR2 are LGHNA and YNFKEQ. The CDR3 consists of 13 residues. CDR3 coding DNA: TGTGCCAGCAGCCACCGACCGGTTGAGACCCAGTACTTC. Its translation is CASSHRPVETQYF.

The genes are TRBV6-2 or TRBV6-3 and TRBJ2-5; tentatively, D is TRBD1 (6 bases). Near its end, the DNA agrees better with TRBJ2-7, so the J call may be wrong. Germline CDR1 reads MNHEY; CDR2 reads SVGEGT. This CDR3 comprises 15 residues. In DNA, the CDR3 is TGTGCCAGCAGTCCGCTCCGGGACAAGGCCTACGAGCAGTACTTC. It is translated as CASSPLRDKAYEQYF.

This clonotype has only a few counts. This chain uses TRBV7-8 with TRBJ2-1, with a weak D call TRBD1 (5 bases). V was cut by 6 bases and J by 7 bases, with 22 bases left in between. The V gene's germline CDR1 is SGHVS and CDR2 FQNEAQ. This CDR3 region has 16 residues. The CDR3 sequence: CASRTRGDPKHNEQFF. The CDR3 bases are TGTGCCAGCAGGACAAGGGGCGATCCGAAACATAATGAGCAGTTCTTC.

This clonotype was counted a few times. The chain couples TRBV28 to TRBJ2-7; D is tentatively TRBD1 or TRBD2 (5 bases each). Trimming pared 3 bases from V and 7 bases from J, leaving 13 bases between. CDR1 and CDR2 from the germline V gene are MDHEN and SYDVKM. The CDR3 sequence is 13 residues long. The CDR3 coding sequence is TGTGCCAGCAGTTTTGCAGGGACCGGGGAGCAGTACTTC. It codes for CASSFAGTGEQYF.

The V and J genes are TRBV15 and TRBJ2-3, with 10 bases that match TRBD1. CDR1 is LNHNV, CDR2 YYDKDF, per germline (reference sequence). With V trimmed by 1 base and J by 0 bases, 4 bases remained unmatched. The CDR3 spans 17 residues. CDR3 sequence (DNA): TGTGCCACCAGCAGAGGAGGACAGGGGGAGAGCACAGATACGCAGTATTTT. Encoded protein: CATSRGGQGESTDTQYF.

This clonotype was counted a few times. The rearrangement uses TRBV5-1 and TRBJ1-1, with D perhaps matching TRBD1 (6 bases). Germline lookup yields CDR1 SGHRS and CDR2 YFSETQ. The CDR3 length is 16 residues. The V end was cut by 0 bases, the J end by 0 bases, with 12 bases between. The CDR3 DNA follows: TGCGCCAGCAGCTTGGAGGTGCGGACAGTGAACACTGAAGCTTTCTTT. Translating gives CASSLEVRTVNTEAFF. Based on the CDR3 plus reference TRBV5-1 and TRBJ1-1, the full variable domain is KAGVTQTPRYLIKTRGQQVTLSCSPISGHRSVSWYQQTPGQGLQFLFEYFSETQRNKGNFPGRFSGRQFSNSRSEMNVSTLELGDSALYLCASSLEVRTVNTEAFFGQGTRLTVV.

The genes are TRBV13 and TRBJ2-1; tentatively, D is TRBD1 (6 bases). The CDR3 is 16 amino acids. Trimming cost V 5 bases and J 8 bases, with 22 bases left between them. Germline V gene lookup returns CDR1 PRHDT and CDR2 FYEKMQ (reference sequence). DNA of the CDR3: TGTGCCAGCAGCGTAAGAGACGGACAGAAAACCTATGAGCAGTTCTTC. It encodes CASSVRDGQKTYEQFF.

The chain combines TRBV9 with TRBJ2-3; D gene uncertain. Between the trimmed V and J ends, which lost 3 bases and 1 base, there was a span of 15 bases. The CDR3 runs 16 residues. Germline V gene lookup returns CDR1 SGDLS and CDR2 YYNGEE. CDR3 bases: TGTGCCAGCAGCGGATCCCCTAATCCTGGCACAGATACGCAGTATTTT. This encodes CASSGSPNPGTDTQYF.

The sample holds a few counts of this clonotype. This chain connects TRBV28 to TRBJ2-5, with D unclear. Germline CDR1 reads MDHEN; CDR2 reads SYDVKM. The V end was cut by 5 bases, the J end by 5 bases, with 21 bases between. CDR3 length equals 16 residues. The CDR3 sequence: CASSTPPPAAEETQYF. The DNA for the CDR3 is TGTGCCAGCAGTACTCCTCCCCCGGCGGCGGAGGAGACCCAGTACTTC. The full variable domain, completed using reference TRBV28 and TRBJ2-5, is DVKVTQSSRYLVKRTGEKVFLECVQDMDHENMFWYRQDPGLGLRLIYFSYDVKMKEKGDIPEGYSVSREKKERFSLILESASTNQTSMYLCASSTPPPAAEETQYFGPGTRLLVL.